This record covers a single T cell receptor beta chain. Its target is unknown. The sample belongs to a study of T cells expressing NK-cell markers. Study-level information: All TCR beta repertoires analysed originated from sorted CD3+CD56+NKG2C+, CD3+CD56+NKG2C- and CD3+CD56-NKG2C+ T cells. Among the eight sequenced donors, seven tested HCMV-seropositive and one tested seronegative.

This CDR3 is built from 15 residues. Germline assignment: CDR1 SGHRS and CDR2 YFSETQ. Libraries used 5'RACE template switching adding universal primer site and UMIs. TCRdb reworked the 5' RACE reads into one entry per CDR3 protein, no DNA. The ten most abundant clones cover approximately 3.5% of a sample with approximately 550,000 distinct CDR3 sequences. Study observations and caveats: Once again these clonotypes came out on top in the CD3+CD56-NKG2C+ fraction of several donors.

The chain recombines TRBV5-1 with TRBJ2-1; TCRdb selects TRBD2, and the lack of DNA leaves this call unchecked. Sequencing used blood T cells: a sorted CD56 or NKG2C T cell subset, CD4+ or CD8+ T cells, or bulk PBMC T cells (not recorded which). The clonotype comes from a man aged 18 to 29 in good health. The CDR3 reads CASSYGGLADNEQFF.